This TCR beta chain was sequenced during a study of T cells in Graves' hyperthyroidism and ophthalmopathy. Study results and limitations: Most thyroid clonotypes that were expanded above 0.001 also turned up in blood. It was a median approximately 6.9 months before onset that the model predicted ophthalmopathy.

Concerning this clonotype itself: Its specificity is unknown.

CDR3 size: 16 residues. Germline CDR1 is ENHRY and CDR2 is SYGVKD. V was clipped by 2 bases and J by 3 bases; unmatched bases: 6. RNA transcripts provided the source from which TCR beta CDR3 regions were amplified. First-round RT-PCR of the TCR CDR3 relied on the HTBI primer set. Each CDR3 protein is one row after TCRdb ran MiXCR on the multiplex PCR reads. In the table there are 450,000 to 700,000 distinct CDR3 sequences, about 43% of which are singletons. The V and J genes are TRBV10-3 and TRBJ2-7; 11 positions agree with TRBD2. This sequence originates from an adult woman with Graves' disease, either hyperthyroidism or ophthalmopathy (not recorded which). Sequenced sample: peripheral blood or thyroid tissue (not recorded which). The CDR3 DNA reads TGTGCCATCAGTGAGGGGGGACTAGCGGTAAACTACGAGCAGTACTTC. Amino acid sequence: CAISEGGLAVNYEQYF.